This entry describes one T cell receptor (beta chain). Its antigen remains unidentified. This sample is drawn from a study of radiotherapy plus CTLA-4 blockade in lung cancer. Overall study results and limits: Tumor-origin TCR clones grew in blood after radiotherapy plus ipilimumab.

This CDR3 region has 17 residues. Per the germline V gene, CDR1 is SGHTA and CDR2 is FQGNSA. J gave up 5 bases and V 5 bases, and 8 bases lay outside the gene matches. The assay was immunoSEQ multiplex PCR, and TCRdb's table has in-frame clones only and misses some. The sample shows fewer than 150,000 clones, about four fifths of them seen only once. Source: peripheral blood, taken from a patient treated with radiotherapy plus ipilimumab. The chain joins TRBV7-2 to TRBJ2-2; 13 bases match TRBD2. The sequence derives from a human donor with non-small cell lung cancer who had a partial response to radiotherapy plus ipilimumab. The CDR3 DNA follows: TGTGCCAGCAGCCCGTCACCGGGACTAGCGGGAACCGGGGAGCTGTTTTTT. Encoded protein: CASSPSPGLAGTGELFF.